This T cell receptor beta chain was sequenced for a study of T cell repertoires in cytomegalovirus infection. General study findings and limits: Identification of carriers of CMV plus the relevant HLA was performed using cumulative public TCR beta family frequency.

Via MiXCR, TCRdb re-called the reads, giving one row per CDR3 protein. The repertoire holds 650,000 to 900,000 distinct CDR3 sequences, with almost 30% as singletons. V was cut by 0 bases and J by 2 bases, with 14 bases left in between. The CDR3 is 17 amino acids. CDR1 is LGHNA, CDR2 YNFKEQ, per germline. Concerning this clonotype itself: The antigen remains undetermined.

This chain joins TRBV4-2 and TRBJ2-4, with D maybe TRBD1 (6 bases). The receptor was isolated from a human donor in good health (CMV status not recorded). Some clones in this sample may be carry-over from other donors' samples. The sample here was cultured CD8+ T cells from PBMCs, taken from culture after CMV antigen stimulation. The chain's CDR3 is CASSQEFGQSPKNIQYF. The CDR3 DNA reads TGTGCCAGCAGCCAAGAATTTGGACAGAGTCCCAAAAACATTCAGTACTTC.